Listed below are T cell receptor beta chains from one sample, sequenced in a study of early T cells in non-severe SARS-CoV-2 infection. MiXCR, applied by TCRdb to the 5' RACE reads, yields one record per CDR3 protein. The sample records 70,000 or so distinct CDR3 sequences, 10% to 15% being singletons. The specimen sequenced was whole blood. Source of these receptors: an adult who was a healthcare worker with PCR-confirmed SARS-CoV-2 infection or an uninfected control (not recorded which). The CDR3 runs from the conserved cysteine through the conserved F or W. The order of the fields is J gene, V gene, D gene, clone size, CDR3 DNA, CDR3 protein. A D gene is named only where the DNA matches it firmly. The size entry is marked missing in some rows and otherwise reads once, few, many or a size class.

J: TRBJ1-4; V: TRBV4-2; D: .; size: .; DNA: TGTGCCAGCAGCCACCAACGGCCAACTAATGAAAAACTGTTTTTT; CDR3: CASSHQRPTNEKLFF
J: TRBJ2-4; V: TRBV7-2; D: TRBD2; size: .; DNA: TGTGCCAGCAGCTTGGGGGGGTCGGCCAAAAACATTCAGTACTTC; CDR3: CASSLGGSAKNIQYF
J: TRBJ1-1; V: TRBV11-1; D: .; size: few; DNA: TGTGCCAGCAGCTTAGATCGTGTTGGCGGAGGGAGCACTGAAGCTTTCTTT; CDR3: CASSLDRVGGGSTEAFF
J: TRBJ1-2; V: TRBV9; D: TRBD1; size: many; DNA: TGTGCCAGCAGCGTAGAGGCAGGGGGCATCTATGGCTACACCTTC; CDR3: CASSVEAGGIYGYTF
J: TRBJ2-2; V: TRBV6-6; D: TRBD1; size: .; DNA: TGTGCCAGCAGCAAACAGGGGTTGGCGGCCGGGGAGCTGTTTTTT; CDR3: CASSKQGLAAGELFF
J: TRBJ2-6; V: TRBV24-1; D: .; size: .; DNA: TGTGCCACCAGGGAGGTCTCTAAGAGCTCTGGGGCCAACGTCCTGACTTTC; CDR3: CATREVSKSSGANVLTF
J: TRBJ2-3; V: TRBV13; D: .; size: .; DNA: TGTGCCAGCAGCTTTAGCACAGATACGCAGTATTTT; CDR3: CASSFSTDTQYF
J: TRBJ2-3; V: TRBV24-1; D: .; size: .; DNA: TGTGCCACCAGTGATCCCGGAAGGTCAGATACGCAGTATTTT; CDR3: CATSDPGRSDTQYF
J: TRBJ1-2; V: TRBV12-3/TRBV12-4; D: .; size: many; DNA: TGTGCCAGCAGTTTTGCGAACGGGTTAGGCTACACCTTC; CDR3: CASSFANGLGYTF
J: TRBJ2-1; V: TRBV20-1; D: .; size: many; DNA: TGCAGTGCTAGACCAGGGGGGGTTGAGCAGTTCTTC; CDR3: CSARPGGVEQFF
J: TRBJ2-3; V: TRBV27; D: TRBD1; size: few; DNA: TGTGCCAGCAAACCGGACAGGGCAAGCACAGATACGCAGTATTTT; CDR3: CASKPDRASTDTQYF
J: TRBJ1-4; V: TRBV27; D: .; size: .; DNA: TGTGCCAGCAGTCGATTTTTCGGAAGACGACTTGAAAAACTGTTTTTT; CDR3: CASSRFFGRRLEKLFF
J: TRBJ1-4; V: TRBV30; D: .; size: .; DNA: TGTGCCTGGACACCCCCCCAGTGGGCCTTTGAAAAACTGTTTTTT; CDR3: CAWTPPQWAFEKLFF
J: TRBJ2-1; V: TRBV10-3; D: TRBD2; size: .; DNA: TGTGCCTCATGCACGGGGGGCTCCTACAATGAGCAGTTCTTC; CDR3: CASCTGGSYNEQFF
J: TRBJ2-7; V: TRBV7-9; D: .; size: few; DNA: TGTGCCAGCAGCCCGTCGGGGGTTGGACCCTACGAGCAGTACTTC; CDR3: CASSPSGVGPYEQYF
J: TRBJ1-2; V: TRBV4-1; D: TRBD1; size: .; DNA: TGCGCCAGCAGCCAAACCGACAGGGAGGTCAATGGCTACACCTTC; CDR3: CASSQTDREVNGYTF
J: TRBJ1-4; V: TRBV4-3; D: .; size: few; DNA: TGCGCCAGCAGCCAATTTCTAGACGCGGGAAAACTGTTTTTT; CDR3: CASSQFLDAGKLFF
J: TRBJ1-1; V: TRBV7-3; D: .; size: few; DNA: TGTGCCAGCAGCGAGAAGTGGAACACTGAAGCTTTCTTT; CDR3: CASSEKWNTEAFF
J: TRBJ2-3; V: TRBV29-1; D: .; size: many; DNA: TGCAGCGTTGAACATCGAAAAGTATCCCGCACAGATACGCAGTATTTT; CDR3: CSVEHRKVSRTDTQYF
J: TRBJ2-1; V: TRBV11-1; D: TRBD2; size: once; DNA: TGTGCCAGCAGCGTCAGGCTACTGGCGCGGGGGGGCAATGAGCAGTTCTTC; CDR3: CASSVRLLARGGNEQFF
J: TRBJ2-1; V: TRBV20-1; D: .; size: many; DNA: TGCAGTGCTACAAGAACGACTGAGCAGTTCTTC; CDR3: CSATRTTEQFF
J: TRBJ2-1; V: TRBV24-1; D: TRBD1; size: .; DNA: TGTGCCACCAGTGATACGGGACAGGGCGGGGATGAGCAGTTCTTC; CDR3: CATSDTGQGGDEQFF
J: TRBJ2-5; V: TRBV29-1; D: .; size: .; DNA: TGCAGCGTTGGATCAGGGCGAGAGACCCAGTACTTC; CDR3: CSVGSGRETQYF
J: TRBJ2-3; V: TRBV29-1; D: .; size: many; DNA: TGCAGCGTTTACGGGATCCTCACAGATACGCAGTATTTT; CDR3: CSVYGILTDTQYF
J: TRBJ2-3; V: TRBV30; D: TRBD2; size: .; DNA: TGTGCCTGGCAGCGGGGAATCACAGATACGCAGTATTTT; CDR3: CAWQRGITDTQYF
J: TRBJ1-2; V: TRBV6-2/TRBV6-3; D: .; size: few; DNA: TGTGCCAGCCGATGGATCCAAAACTATGGCTACACCTTC; CDR3: CASRWIQNYGYTF
J: TRBJ2-1; V: TRBV5-1; D: .; size: .; DNA: TGCGCCAGCAGCTTGCTAGGCCTCAATGAGCAGTTCTTC; CDR3: CASSLLGLNEQFF
J: TRBJ2-2; V: TRBV5-1; D: .; size: .; DNA: TGCGCCAGCAGCCCGGGACGGGGAGGCCCCGGGGAGCTGTTTTTT; CDR3: CASSPGRGGPGELFF
J: TRBJ2-3; V: TRBV24-1; D: .; size: .; DNA: TGTGCCACCAGTGATTCAGGGGCCAACACAGATTCGCAGTATTTT; CDR3: CATSDSGANTDSQYF
J: TRBJ1-5; V: TRBV12-3/TRBV12-4; D: .; size: .; DNA: TGTGCCAGCAGTTTGCGGCAGTTCAATCAGCCCCAGCATTTT; CDR3: CASSLRQFNQPQHF
J: TRBJ2-3; V: TRBV3-1; D: .; size: .; DNA: TGTGCCAGCAGCCAAGTTGCGGGTCGGGCAGATACGCAGTATTTT; CDR3: CASSQVAGRADTQYF
J: TRBJ2-3; V: TRBV7-2; D: .; size: few; DNA: TGTGCCAGCAGCTTAGGTTCAGGGGTGGATACGCAGTATTTT; CDR3: CASSLGSGVDTQYF
J: TRBJ2-2; V: TRBV10-3; D: .; size: .; DNA: TGTGCCATCAGTGAGAGCGGGAACACCGGGGAGCTGTTTTTT; CDR3: CAISESGNTGELFF
J: TRBJ2-1; V: TRBV7-2; D: TRBD1; size: few; DNA: TGTGCCAGCAGCTTAGGGACCGGGACAGGGAAAGACGAGCAGTTCTTC; CDR3: CASSLGTGTGKDEQFF
J: TRBJ1-2; V: TRBV29-1; D: .; size: many; DNA: TGCAGCGTTGAGAGTCAAGTAACAGGATTTAGAACCTTC; CDR3: CSVESQVTGFRTF
J: TRBJ2-1; V: TRBV6-2/TRBV6-3; D: TRBD2; size: few; DNA: TGTGCCAGCAGGCCAGCGGGGGCTGTATCTAGTGAGCAGTTCTTC; CDR3: CASRPAGAVSSEQFF
J: TRBJ2-7; V: TRBV11-1; D: .; size: .; DNA: TGTGCCAGCAGCTTAGTACCGTTCTACGAGCAGTACTTC; CDR3: CASSLVPFYEQYF
J: TRBJ2-3; V: TRBV20-1; D: .; size: many; DNA: TGCAGTGCTACCAACCCGGGCGGTGAACCGGATACGCAGTATTTT; CDR3: CSATNPGGEPDTQYF